These 28 T cell receptor beta chains share one sample of origin, sequenced in a study of a mutant IDH1 vaccine in newly diagnosed glioma. What these receptors recognize is not known. TCRdb keeps only in-frame clones here, not all; method: immunoSEQ multiplex PCR. The table records tens of thousands of clones, 79% of them present only once. Time point in this sample: week 11, during vaccination. Vaccination used 300 ug of mutant IDH1 20-mer peptide per dose, with topical imiquimod. Sequencing was performed on PBMCs, taken from a glioma patient whose treatment included an IDH1 peptide vaccine. The receptor source for this set is a man aged 35 to 55 with glioma.

The count of this clone is one. The V gene is TRBV7-2, the J gene TRBJ1-6; D is unresolved. V was shortened by 4 bases and J by 0 bases, with 7 bases between the two germline ends. Looked up from germline, CDR1 is SGHTA and CDR2 is FQGNSA. CDR3 length: 15 amino acids. The chain's CDR3 is CASSSSSSYNSPLHF. In nucleotides, the CDR3 is TGTGCCAGCAGCTCCTCGAGCTCCTATAATTCACCCCTCCACTTT.

The rearrangement links TRBV28 to TRBJ2-7; 8 bases line up with TRBD1. The J segment lost 6 bases and the V segment lost 2 bases, leaving 12 bases of the junction unmatched. The CDR3 has 16 residues. CDR1 is MDHEN and CDR2 is SYDVKM in the germline V gene. CDR3 sequence reads: CASSLGGWGQAREQYF. The CDR3 DNA reads as TGTGCCAGCAGTTTAGGGGGGTGGGGACAGGCCCGCGAGCAGTACTTC.

In DNA, the CDR3 is TGTGCCAGCAGTTTTCGCCAGGGCCGGGAAAAACTGTTTTTT. Translation: CASSFRQGREKLFF. The chain is built from TRBV28 and TRBJ1-4, with a possible D match to TRBD1 (5 bases). This CDR3 has 14 residues. Germline CDR1 and CDR2: MDHEN and SYDVKM. V was clipped by 3 bases and J by 8 bases, with 13 bases between them. Looking up the rest from reference TRBV28 and TRBJ1-4 gives the full variable domain: DVKVTQSSRYLVKRTGEKVFLECVQDMDHENMFWYRQDPGLGLRLIYFSYDVKMKEKGDIPEGYSVSREKKERFSLILESASTNQTSMYLCASSFRQGREKLFFGSGTQLSVL.

The chain employs TRBV5-1 and TRBJ2-1; TRBD2 agrees at 10 bases. The V gene end was trimmed by 3 bases and the J gene end by 2 bases; junction bases not matched to a gene: 5. Looked up from germline, CDR1 is SGHRS and CDR2 is YFSETQ. The length of the CDR3 is 16 residues. In nucleotides, the CDR3 is TGCGCCAGCAGCTCACCGACTAGCGGGCCCTACAATGAGCAGTTCTTC. This sequence encodes CASSSPTSGPYNEQFF. The whole variable domain, filled in from reference TRBV5-1 and TRBJ2-1, reads KAGVTQTPRYLIKTRGQQVTLSCSPISGHRSVSWYQQTPGQGLQFLFEYFSETQRNKGNFPGRFSGRQFSNSRSEMNVSTLELGDSALYLCASSSPTSGPYNEQFFGPGTRLTVL.

This clone has only one observation. The gene calls are TRBV4-1 and TRBJ2-1; 7 nucleotides match TRBD1. The CDR3 spans 15 residues. V lost 1 base and J lost 11; bases outside the gene matches: 11. Germline CDR1 reads MGHRA; CDR2 reads YSYEKL. The CDR3 is CASSQAEGASSQQFF. CDR3 DNA: TGCGCCAGCAGCCAAGCTGAGGGGGCTAGCAGCCAGCAGTTCTTC.

The genes are TRBV10-3 and TRBJ2-5; 7 bases align to TRBD2. The CDR3 runs to 17 residues. Trimming removed 2 bases from V and 4 bases from J; junction bases left unmatched: 13. From germline, CDR1 is ENHRY and CDR2 SYGVKD. The CDR3 DNA reads as TGTGCCATCAGTGAGGGTGGCGGGAGCGGGTTCTTAGAGACCCAGTACTTC. Protein sequence: CAISEGGGSGFLETQYF.

The chain uses TRBV21-1 and TRBJ2-1; the DNA was not compared with TRBD1, the D call given in the table. TRBV21-1 is a pseudogene segment. The CDR3 is made up of 16 amino acids. For the CDR3, the DNA is TGTGCCAGCAGCCCCCAGCAGGGGAGCTCCTACAATGAGCAGTTCTTC. It specifies CASSPQQGSSYNEQFF.

The chain couples TRBV7-2 to TRBJ1-4; D is uncertain. The V end lost 5 bases, the J end lost 11 bases, and 15 bases lay between the germline ends. In germline, CDR1 is SGHTA, CDR2 FQGNSA. The CDR3 is 13 residues long. This chain's CDR3 is CASSLRREGKLFF. The DNA of the CDR3 is TGTGCCAGCAGCCTTCGCCGGGAAGGGAAACTGTTTTTT.

This clone was counted a few times. The chain employs TRBV19 and TRBJ1-1; unclear D gene. The CDR3 has 12 amino acids. The V and J ends lost 7 bases and 0 bases respectively, with 6 bases between them. The germline CDR1 and CDR2 sequences are LNHDA and SQIVND (reference sequence). CDR3 residues: CASMNLNTEAFF. The CDR3 region has the DNA TGTGCCAGTATGAACCTGAACACTGAAGCTTTCTTT.

This clone was seen only once. The rearrangement uses TRBV5-1 and TRBJ2-5; D possibly matches TRBD1 or TRBD2 (6 bases each). The CDR3 has 14 amino acids. Trimming removed 2 bases from V and 7 bases from J, with 15 bases in between. The germline CDR1 and CDR2 sequences are SGHRS and YFSETQ. CDR3 in amino acids: CASSFGGPEGTQYF. CDR3 DNA sequence: TGCGCCAGCAGCTTTGGGGGGCCAGAGGGGACCCAGTACTTC.

This clone has only a few counts. The chain is built from TRBV7-5 and TRBJ1-1. TRBV7-5 is a pseudogene locus. The CDR3 extends over 13 amino acids. The CDR3 here is CARSLGQNTEAFF. The DNA of the CDR3 is TGTGCCAGAAGCTTAGGCCAAAACACTGAAGCTTTCTTT.

The chain carries TRBV28 and TRBJ2-7; TRBD2 aligns across 8 bases. The CDR3 is 15 amino acids. Trimming at V came to 6 bases and at J to 0 bases, leaving 7 bases not matched to a gene. Germline-derived CDR1 and CDR2 are MDHEN and SYDVKM. The CDR3 loop reads CASSRAGGGSYEQYF. Here the CDR3 DNA reads TGTGCCAGCAGCCGTGCGGGGGGAGGCTCCTACGAGCAGTACTTC.

The chain joins TRBV27 to TRBJ2-2, with 8 positions matching TRBD2. Trimming took 8 bases from V and 8 from J; bases not matched to a gene: 10. The germline V gene has CDR1 MNHEY and CDR2 SMNVEV (reference sequence). This CDR3 has 14 residues. CDR3 residues: CASRSESGSGELFF. DNA for the CDR3: TGTGCCAGCCGATCCGAAAGCGGGAGTGGGGAGCTGTTTTTT.

This rearrangement joins TRBV7-2 to TRBJ2-3; 13 bases are shared with TRBD2. Germline V CDR1 and CDR2: SGHTA, FQGNSA. This CDR3 comprises 17 residues. Trimming at V came to 6 bases and at J to 1 base, leaving 7 bases not matched to a gene. CDR3 sequence (DNA): TGTGCCAGCAGTTTTCGACTAGCGGGAGGAGGCACAGATACGCAGTATTTT. It is translated as CASSFRLAGGGTDTQYF.

This clone has just one count. The chain recombines TRBV4-2 with TRBJ2-3; D gene ambiguous. Trimming took 0 bases from V and 2 from J, leaving 6 bases between them. The CDR3 has 14 residues. Germline CDR1 is LGHNA and CDR2 is YNFKEQ. The DNA for the CDR3 is TGTGCCAGCAGCCAAGAAAGCTACACAGATACGCAGTATTTT. Amino acid sequence: CASSQESYTDTQYF.

The rearrangement uses TRBV5-6 and TRBJ1-1; D gene unclear. Trimming shortened V by 0 bases and J by 6 bases, and 6 bases separated the two germline ends. The CDR3 is 12 amino acids. CDR1 is SGHDT and CDR2 is YYEEEE in the germline V gene. CDR3 sequence (DNA): TGTGCCAGCAGCTTGGTTCGGTCTGAAGCTTTCTTT. Translation gives CASSLVRSEAFF.

V is TRBV29-1 and J is TRBJ1-4; D call uncertain. Trimming stripped 0 bases from V and 8 bases from J, with 4 bases between. The CDR3 totals 11 residues. Germline CDR1 reads SQVTM; CDR2 reads ANQGSEA. CDR3 region: CSVEEGEKLFF. DNA of the CDR3: TGCAGCGTTGAAGAAGGGGAAAAACTGTTTTTT.

This clone appeared a single time. The chain couples TRBV10-2 to TRBJ2-1; 7 bases agree with TRBD2. The CDR3 runs 14 residues. The J segment lost 7 bases and the V segment lost 7 bases, leaving 10 bases of the junction unmatched. Germline V gene data show CDR1 as WSHSY and CDR2 as SAAADI. For the CDR3, the DNA is TGCGCCAGCACTTTGGTAGGACTAGGGAATGAGCAGTTCTTC. As protein: CASTLVGLGNEQFF.

The sample holds a few counts of this clone. The chain has TRBV6-4 and TRBJ1-1; no clear D. The CDR3 covers 15 residues. Trimming took off 0 bases at V and 7 bases at J, with 15 bases between the two ends. Germline V gene data show CDR1 as MRHNA and CDR2 as SNTAGT. As DNA, the CDR3 is TGTGCCAGCAGTGACTCAGTCTACGGAGTGGGTGAAGCTTTCTTT. Translation: CASSDSVYGVGEAFF.

A single count supports this clone. The chain combines TRBV28 with TRBJ1-5, with D uncertain. CDR1 and CDR2 from the germline V gene are MDHEN and SYDVKM. This CDR3 contains 13 residues. V lost 7 bases and J 9 bases, leaving 16 bases between the germline ends. The CDR3 loop reads CASKVGAGRPQHF. DNA of the CDR3: TGTGCCAGCAAGGTCGGCGCCGGAAGGCCCCAGCATTTT.

The rearrangement links TRBV4-2 to TRBJ2-7; 7 nucleotides match TRBD1. CDR1 is LGHNA and CDR2 is YNFKEQ in the germline V gene. The length of the CDR3 is 15 residues. The V gene end was trimmed by 3 bases and the J gene end by 4 bases; junction bases not matched to a gene: 9. CDR3 protein: CASSHHRDSRYEQYF. The CDR3 DNA reads as TGTGCCAGCAGCCACCACCGGGACAGTCGGTACGAGCAGTACTTC.

V gene TRBV6-1 combines with J gene TRBJ2-7; possibly TRBD1 or TRBD2 for D (7 bases each). Germline lookup yields CDR1 MNHNS and CDR2 SASEGT. The ends were cut back, 7 bases at V and 4 bases at J, with 17 bases in the middle. The CDR3 contains 14 residues. CDR3 in amino acids: CASKLQGGSYEQYV. The CDR3 coding sequence is TGTGCCAGCAAATTGCAGGGGGGGAGTTACGAGCAGTACGTC.

This clone was detected once. This chain links TRBV5-4 with TRBJ1-2; D is possibly TRBD1 (6 bases). Between the trimmed V and J ends, which lost 0 bases and 3 bases, there was a span of 12 bases. This CDR3 comprises 15 residues. Germline CDR1 is SGHNT and CDR2 is YYREEE (reference sequence). CDR3 sequence reads: CASSLGGGADYGYTF. CDR3 bases: TGTGCCAGCAGCTTGGGTGGGGGCGCGGACTATGGCTACACCTTC.

This clone has only a few counts. This chain joins TRBV5-1 and TRBJ2-5; TRBD2 aligns across 11 bases. This CDR3 comprises 16 residues. With 0 bases clipped from V and 3 bases from J, the junction kept 4 bases outside the gene matches. Per the germline V gene, CDR1 is SGHRS and CDR2 is YFSETQ. In DNA form, the CDR3 reads TGCGCCAGCAGCTTGGAACTAGCGGGAGTAGAAGAGACCCAGTACTTC. This codes for CASSLELAGVEETQYF.

The table lists this clone with a few counts. The gene calls are TRBV9 and TRBJ1-1; TRBD1 is a possible D gene (6 bases). Germline CDR1 and CDR2: SGDLS and YYNGEE. The CDR3 runs 16 residues. The V end was cut by 4 bases, the J end by 5 bases, with 21 bases between. The CDR3 spells CASSLYDRLEWTEAFF. The CDR3 bases are TGTGCCAGCAGCCTTTATGACAGGTTAGAGTGGACTGAAGCTTTCTTT.

The genes are TRBV10-3 and TRBJ1-4; D is possibly TRBD1 (5 bases). The ends were cut back, 9 bases at V and 8 bases at J, with 22 bases in the middle. CDR1 ENHRY and CDR2 SYGVKD come from the germline V gene. The CDR3 totals 15 residues. The CDR3 DNA sequence: TGTGCCATTCAAGTCCTTGGGGGTGGTCGGGAAAAACTGTTTTTT. It is translated as CAIQVLGGGREKLFF.

This chain joins TRBV2 and TRBJ2-1, with 8 positions matching TRBD2. V shed 7 bases, J shed 10 bases, and the junction held 6 bases outside the gene matches. Germline CDR1 and CDR2: SNHLY and FYNNEI. The CDR3 spans 12 residues. The CDR3 bases are TGTGCCAGCAAAGATAGCGGGATAGAGCAGTTCTTC. It encodes CASKDSGIEQFF. The full variable domain, its missing parts supplied by reference TRBV2 and TRBJ2-1, is EPEVTQTPSHQVTQMGQEVILRCVPISNHLYFYWYRQILGQKVEFLVSFYNNEISEKSEIFDDQFSVERPDGSNFTLKIRSTKLEDSAMYFCASKDSGIEQFFGPGTRLTVL.

The chain is built from TRBV4-1 and TRBJ2-3; 10 bases agree with TRBD2. The CDR3 length is 16 residues. CDR1 and CDR2 from the germline V gene are MGHRA and YSYEKL. The J segment lost 4 bases and the V segment lost 3 bases, leaving 7 bases of the junction unmatched. In nucleotides, the CDR3 is TGCGCCAGCAGCCACGTAGCGGGAGGATTGGCAGATACGCAGTATTTT. Residues: CASSHVAGGLADTQYF.